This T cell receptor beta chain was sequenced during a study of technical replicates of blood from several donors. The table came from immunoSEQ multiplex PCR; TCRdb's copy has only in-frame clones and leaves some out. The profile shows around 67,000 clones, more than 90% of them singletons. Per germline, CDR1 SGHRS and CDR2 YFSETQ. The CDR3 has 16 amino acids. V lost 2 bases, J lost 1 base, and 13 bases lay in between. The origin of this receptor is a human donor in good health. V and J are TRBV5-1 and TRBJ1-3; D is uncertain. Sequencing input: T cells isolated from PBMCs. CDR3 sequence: CASSFSPGSSGNTIYF. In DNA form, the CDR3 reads TGCGCCAGCAGCTTTAGTCCCGGTTCTTCTGGAAACACCATATATTTT.